The following is a T cell receptor beta chain sequence with its context. These data belong to a study of control samples from healthy donors and cancer patients. Trimming cost V 7 bases and J 7 bases; bases outside gene matches: 7. Germline CDR1 reads SNHLY; CDR2 reads FYNNEI. CDR3 size: 14 residues. Only in-frame clones appear in the TCRdb table, and some are missing; sequencing was by immunoSEQ multiplex PCR. The table has about 120,000 clones, 88% seen once; the top ten hold roughly 2.5%. The chain joins TRBV2 to TRBJ2-2; TRBD1 matches 9 bases. Sequencing was done on a sample of blood. This receptor was obtained from a woman between 65 and 79 years old in good health. The DNA of the CDR3 is TGTGCCAGCATCAGGGACAGGGAGGTCGGGGAGCTGTTTTTT. It codes for CASIRDREVGELFF.